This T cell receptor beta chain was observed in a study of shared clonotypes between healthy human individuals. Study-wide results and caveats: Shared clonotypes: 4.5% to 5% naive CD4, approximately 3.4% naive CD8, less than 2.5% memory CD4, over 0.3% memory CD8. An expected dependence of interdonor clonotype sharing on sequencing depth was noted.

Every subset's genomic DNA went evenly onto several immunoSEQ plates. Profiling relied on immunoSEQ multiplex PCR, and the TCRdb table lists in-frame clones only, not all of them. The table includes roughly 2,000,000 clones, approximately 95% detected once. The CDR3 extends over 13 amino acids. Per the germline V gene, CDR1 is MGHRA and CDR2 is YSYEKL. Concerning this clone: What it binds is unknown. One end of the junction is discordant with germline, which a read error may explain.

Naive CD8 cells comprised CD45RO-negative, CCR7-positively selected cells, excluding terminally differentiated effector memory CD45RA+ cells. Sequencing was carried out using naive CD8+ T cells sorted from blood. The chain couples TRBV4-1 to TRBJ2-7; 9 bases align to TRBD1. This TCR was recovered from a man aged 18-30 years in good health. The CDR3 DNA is TGCGCCAGCAGCGGAAGACAGGGGGGCGAGCAGTGCTTC. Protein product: CASSGRQGGEQCF.